The clone carrying this TCR beta chain appeared a few times. Its target is not known. Germline CDR1 reads MNHNS; CDR2 reads SASEGT. The CDR3 sequence is 11 residues long. With 3 bases removed from V and 6 bases from J, the gap between germline ends came to 3 bases. The data belong to a study of CD4+ T cells in melanoma. Study-wide points: Neoantigen-specific CD4+ T cells in melanoma reportedly had diverse differentiation states. CD8+ T cell, macrophage and B cell function reportedly correlated with neoantigen-specific CD4+ T cells.

The method was immunoSEQ multiplex PCR; TCRdb's version includes in-frame clones alone and lacks a portion of them. The table lists over 100,000 clones, about 92% of them singletons. The TCR originated in a human donor with melanoma. The sample consisted of peripheral blood. The V gene is TRBV6-1, the J gene TRBJ1-5, with D unclear. In nucleotides, the CDR3 is TGTGCCAGCAGTGATTTTCAGCCCCAGCATTTT. Protein: CASSDFQPQHF.